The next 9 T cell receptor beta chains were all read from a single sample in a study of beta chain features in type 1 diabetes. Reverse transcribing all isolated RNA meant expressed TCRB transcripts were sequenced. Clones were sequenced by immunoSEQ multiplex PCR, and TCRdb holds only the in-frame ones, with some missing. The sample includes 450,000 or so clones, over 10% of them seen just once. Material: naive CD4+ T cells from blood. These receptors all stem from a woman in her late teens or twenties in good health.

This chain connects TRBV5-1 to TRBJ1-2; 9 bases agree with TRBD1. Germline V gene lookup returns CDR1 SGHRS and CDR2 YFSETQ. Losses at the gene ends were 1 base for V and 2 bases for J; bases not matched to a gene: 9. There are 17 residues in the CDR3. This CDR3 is CASSLTSGTGINYGYTF. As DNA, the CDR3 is TGCGCCAGCAGCTTGACCTCCGGGACAGGGATAAACTATGGCTACACCTTC.

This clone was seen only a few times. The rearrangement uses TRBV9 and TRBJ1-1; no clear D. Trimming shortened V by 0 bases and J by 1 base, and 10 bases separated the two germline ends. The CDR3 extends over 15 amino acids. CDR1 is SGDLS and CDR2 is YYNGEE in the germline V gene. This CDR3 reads CASSVVGSQNTEAFF. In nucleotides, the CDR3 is TGTGCCAGCAGCGTAGTTGGCAGCCAGAACACTGAAGCTTTCTTT.

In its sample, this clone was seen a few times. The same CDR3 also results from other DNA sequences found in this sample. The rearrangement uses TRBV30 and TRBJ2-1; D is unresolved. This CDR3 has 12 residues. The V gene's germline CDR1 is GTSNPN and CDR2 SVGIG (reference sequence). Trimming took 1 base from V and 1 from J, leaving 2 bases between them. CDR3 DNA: TGTGCCTGGAGTGGGTCCTACAATGAGCAGTTCTTC. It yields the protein CAWSGSYNEQFF.

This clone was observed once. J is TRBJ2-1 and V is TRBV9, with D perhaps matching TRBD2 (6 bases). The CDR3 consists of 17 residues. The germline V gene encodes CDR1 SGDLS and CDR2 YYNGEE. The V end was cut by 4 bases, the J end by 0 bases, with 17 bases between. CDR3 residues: CASSILSSVPSYNEQFF. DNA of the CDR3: TGTGCCAGCAGCATACTCTCTAGCGTACCCTCCTACAATGAGCAGTTCTTC.

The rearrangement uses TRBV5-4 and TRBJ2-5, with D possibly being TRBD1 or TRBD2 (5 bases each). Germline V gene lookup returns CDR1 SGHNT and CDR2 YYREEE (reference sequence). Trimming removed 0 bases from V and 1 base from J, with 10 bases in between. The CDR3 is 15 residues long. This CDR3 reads CASSLGQGVQETQYF. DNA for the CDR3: TGTGCCAGCAGCTTGGGGCAGGGAGTCCAAGAGACCCAGTACTTC.

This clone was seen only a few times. This chain's CDR3 is CASSGASYEQYF. The DNA for the CDR3 is TGTGCCAGCAGTGGGGCCTCCTACGAGCAGTACTTC. This chain uses TRBV27 with TRBJ2-7, with D possibly matching TRBD1 (5 bases). Looked up from germline, CDR1 is MNHEY and CDR2 is SMNVEV (reference sequence). The CDR3 runs 12 residues. Between the trimmed V and J ends, which lost 5 bases and 0 bases, there was a span of 5 bases.

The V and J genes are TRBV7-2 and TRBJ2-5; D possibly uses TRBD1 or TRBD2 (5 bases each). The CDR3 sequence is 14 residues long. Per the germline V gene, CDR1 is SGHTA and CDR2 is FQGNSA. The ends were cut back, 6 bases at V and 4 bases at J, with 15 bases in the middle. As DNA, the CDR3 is TGTGCCAGCAGGCAGACCGGGACGGGAGAGACCCAGTACTTC. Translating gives CASRQTGTGETQYF.

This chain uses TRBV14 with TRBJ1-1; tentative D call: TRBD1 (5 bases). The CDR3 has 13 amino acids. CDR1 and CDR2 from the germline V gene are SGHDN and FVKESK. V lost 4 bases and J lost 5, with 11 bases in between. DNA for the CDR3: TGTGCCAGCAGCCCTCAGGGTTGGACTGAAGCTTTCTTT. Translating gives CASSPQGWTEAFF.

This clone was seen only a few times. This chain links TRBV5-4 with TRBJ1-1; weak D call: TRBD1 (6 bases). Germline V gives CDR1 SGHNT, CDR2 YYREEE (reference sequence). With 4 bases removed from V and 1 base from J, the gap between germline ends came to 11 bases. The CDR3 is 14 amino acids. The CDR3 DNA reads TGTGCCAGCAGCAACCCGACAGGGAACACTGAAGCTTTCTTT. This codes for CASSNPTGNTEAFF.